A selection of T cell receptor beta chains follows, all from one sample in a study of T cell repertoires in cytomegalovirus infection. TCRdb passed the reads through MiXCR, listing each CDR3 protein once. The data show 150,000 to 200,000 distinct CDR3 sequences, 28% seen once. The sample taken for sequencing was PBMCs. The receptors come from a human donor in good health (CMV status not recorded). Some clones in this sample may be carry-over from other donors' samples. Each CDR3 is given with its conserved first and last residue. Each record gives: clone size, V gene, D gene, J gene, CDR3 length, CDR3 DNA, CDR3 protein. The D gene is left open where the match is weak. Size is omitted from some rows. Given values are once, few, many or a class for expanded clones.

size: NA; V: TRBV19; D: TRBD1; J: TRBJ1-1; length: 13; DNA: TGTGCCAGTAACGACAGGGGGCGGACTGAAGCTTTCTTT; CDR3: CASNDRGRTEAFF
size: many; V: TRBV4-2; D: NA; J: TRBJ1-2; length: 15; DNA: TGTGCCAGCAGCCACGAGGGAGGGTTCAACTATGGCTACACCTTC; CDR3: CASSHEGGFNYGYTF
size: few; V: TRBV12-3/TRBV12-4; D: NA; J: TRBJ1-5; length: 12; DNA: TGTGCCACCTGCAGGGGAAATCAGCCCCAGCATTTT; CDR3: CATCRGNQPQHF
size: NA; V: TRBV6-2/TRBV6-3; D: NA; J: TRBJ2-6; length: 14; DNA: TGTGCCCTCAGAGCGGAGGCAGGGGCCAACGTCCTGACTTTC; CDR3: CALRAEAGANVLTF
size: NA; V: TRBV7-6; D: NA; J: TRBJ1-6; length: 16; DNA: TGTGCCAGCAGCTTAGCGAGGTCCGGGTCGGAGTCACCCCTCCACTTT; CDR3: CASSLARSGSESPLHF
size: few; V: TRBV19; D: NA; J: TRBJ1-5; length: 10; DNA: TGTGCCAGTAGTGGGGGGATCCAGCATTTT; CDR3: CASSGGIQHF
size: NA; V: TRBV11-2; D: NA; J: TRBJ2-1; length: 15; DNA: TGTGCCAGCGGTAGGGGTGGTTCAAAGAACAATGAGCAGTTCTTC; CDR3: CASGRGGSKNNEQFF
size: NA; V: TRBV20-1; D: NA; J: TRBJ1-2; length: 13; DNA: TGCACTGCTAGAGAGCCAGCTAACTATGGCTACACCTTC; CDR3: CTAREPANYGYTF
size: few; V: TRBV29-1; D: TRBD1; J: TRBJ1-2; length: 13; DNA: TGCAGCGTTGCTATGCGGACAGGGGTTGGCTACACCTTC; CDR3: CSVAMRTGVGYTF
size: once; V: TRBV11-1; D: TRBD1; J: TRBJ1-6; length: 14; DNA: TGTGCCAGCACCCGACAGGGGAGAAGGTCACCCCTCCACTTT; CDR3: CASTRQGRRSPLHF
size: many; V: TRBV7-8; D: NA; J: TRBJ2-5; length: 14; DNA: TGTGCCAGCAGCTCGTTTTCCCCCAGCGAGACCCAGTACTTC; CDR3: CASSSFSPSETQYF
size: NA; V: TRBV20-1; D: TRBD1; J: TRBJ2-3; length: 16; DNA: TGCAGTGCTAGGCGTGGACAGGGCCCCTCCACAGATACGCAGTATTTT; CDR3: CSARRGQGPSTDTQYF
size: few; V: TRBV7-8; D: NA; J: TRBJ1-6; length: 14; DNA: TGTGCCAGCAGCTTCGAGACCTATAATTCACCCCTCCACTTT; CDR3: CASSFETYNSPLHF
size: NA; V: TRBV6-1; D: TRBD2; J: TRBJ2-2; length: 17; DNA: TGTGCCAGCAGAAGTTCTGAGCGGGGGGGCATCACCGGGGAGCTGTTTTTT; CDR3: CASRSSERGGITGELFF
size: NA; V: TRBV7-6; D: TRBD1; J: TRBJ2-7; length: 16; DNA: TGTGCCAGCAGCCCGAGTTCGGGACAGAATACCTACGAGCAGTACTTC; CDR3: CASSPSSGQNTYEQYF
size: few; V: TRBV7-6; D: NA; J: TRBJ1-2; length: 13; DNA: TGTGCCAGCGGGACGGGCCTGAAAAATGGCTACACCTTC; CDR3: CASGTGLKNGYTF
size: NA; V: TRBV20-1; D: NA; J: TRBJ2-5; length: 13; DNA: TGCAGTGCCACCCCTCGGGGACAAGAGACCCAGTACTTC; CDR3: CSATPRGQETQYF
size: many; V: TRBV7-2; D: NA; J: TRBJ2-3; length: 14; DNA: TGTGCCAGCAGCGCGGACGGCAGCACAGATACGCAGTATTTT; CDR3: CASSADGSTDTQYF
size: few; V: TRBV12-3/TRBV12-4; D: TRBD2; J: TRBJ2-7; length: 15; DNA: TGTGCCAGCAGTTTAACCGGGGGGGCCGAATACGAGCAGTACTTC; CDR3: CASSLTGGAEYEQYF
size: NA; V: TRBV7-3; D: TRBD1; J: TRBJ1-1; length: 14; DNA: TGTGCCAGCAGCGGACAGGTTCTGAACACTGAAGCTTTCTTT; CDR3: CASSGQVLNTEAFF
size: NA; V: TRBV5-4; D: TRBD2; J: TRBJ2-5; length: 15; DNA: TGTGCCAGCAGCCCGACCGCCGGACTAGGGGAGACCCAGTACTTC; CDR3: CASSPTAGLGETQYF
size: once; V: TRBV10-3; D: NA; J: TRBJ2-3; length: 14; DNA: TGTGCCATCAGTGAGGAGGCCCTCACAGATACGCAGTATTTT; CDR3: CAISEEALTDTQYF
size: many; V: TRBV7-9; D: TRBD2; J: TRBJ2-3; length: 16; DNA: TGTGCCAGCAGCTCCAGCGGGGCCAGCGTCACAGATACGCAGTATTTT; CDR3: CASSSSGASVTDTQYF
size: few; V: TRBV9; D: NA; J: TRBJ1-1; length: 15; DNA: TGTGCCAGCAGCGTGCGCCCCTCAGAGGGAACTGAAGCTTTCTTT; CDR3: CASSVRPSEGTEAFF
size: NA; V: TRBV20-1; D: TRBD2; J: TRBJ2-7; length: 13; DNA: TGCAGTGCCCAAGCGGGATCTAACTACGAGCAGTACTTC; CDR3: CSAQAGSNYEQYF
size: NA; V: TRBV7-3; D: NA; J: TRBJ1-1; length: 14; DNA: TGTGCCAGCAGCTGGTCAGGGATGAACACTGAAGCTTTCTTT; CDR3: CASSWSGMNTEAFF
size: NA; V: TRBV5-6; D: TRBD2; J: TRBJ2-1; length: 15; DNA: TGTGCCAGCAGCTTTACTAGCGGGGTGTACAATGAGCAGTTCTTC; CDR3: CASSFTSGVYNEQFF
size: few; V: TRBV5-5; D: TRBD1; J: TRBJ1-2; length: 14; DNA: TGTGCCAGCAGCTTACCGGACAGGATTTATGGCTACACCTTC; CDR3: CASSLPDRIYGYTF
size: NA; V: TRBV23-1; D: NA; J: TRBJ2-2; length: 16; DNA: TGCGCCAGCAGTCAATCCGACGGGTCGAACACCGGGGAGCTGTTTTTT; CDR3: CASSQSDGSNTGELFF
size: NA; V: TRBV7-9; D: NA; J: TRBJ1-1; length: 16; DNA: TGTGCCAGCAGCTTAGGCTCAGGACTCCTGAACACTGAAGCTTTCTTT; CDR3: CASSLGSGLLNTEAFF
size: NA; V: TRBV11-2; D: NA; J: TRBJ1-4; length: 15; DNA: TGTGCCAGCAGCTCCACGGGCGGCGATAATGAAAAACTGTTTTTT; CDR3: CASSSTGGDNEKLFF
size: many; V: TRBV7-6; D: TRBD2; J: TRBJ2-3; length: 14; DNA: TGTGCCAGCAGTAGCGGGCTAAGCACAGATACGCAGTATTTT; CDR3: CASSSGLSTDTQYF
size: NA; V: TRBV5-4; D: NA; J: TRBJ2-7; length: 16; DNA: TGTGCCAGCAGCCCGTATCGAACTACGAGCTCCTACGAGCAGTACTTC; CDR3: CASSPYRTTSSYEQYF